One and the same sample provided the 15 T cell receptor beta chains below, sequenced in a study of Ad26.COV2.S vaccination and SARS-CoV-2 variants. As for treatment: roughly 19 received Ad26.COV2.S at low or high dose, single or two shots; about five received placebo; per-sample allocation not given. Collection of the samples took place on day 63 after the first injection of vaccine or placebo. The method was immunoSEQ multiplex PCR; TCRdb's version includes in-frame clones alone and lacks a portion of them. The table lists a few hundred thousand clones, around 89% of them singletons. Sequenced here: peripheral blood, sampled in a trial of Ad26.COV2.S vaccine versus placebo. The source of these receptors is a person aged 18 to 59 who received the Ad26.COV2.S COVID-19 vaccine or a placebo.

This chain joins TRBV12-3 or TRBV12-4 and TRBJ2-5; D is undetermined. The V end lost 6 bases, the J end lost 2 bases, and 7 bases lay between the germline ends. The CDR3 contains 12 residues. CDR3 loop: CASSQLQETQYF. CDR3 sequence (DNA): TGTGCCAGCAGCCAACTACAAGAGACCCAGTACTTC.

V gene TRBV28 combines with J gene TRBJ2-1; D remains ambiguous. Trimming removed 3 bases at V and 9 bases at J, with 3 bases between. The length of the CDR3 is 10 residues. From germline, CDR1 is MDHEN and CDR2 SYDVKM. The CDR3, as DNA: TGTGCCAGCAGTTTGGGTGAGCAGTTCTTC. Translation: CASSLGEQFF.

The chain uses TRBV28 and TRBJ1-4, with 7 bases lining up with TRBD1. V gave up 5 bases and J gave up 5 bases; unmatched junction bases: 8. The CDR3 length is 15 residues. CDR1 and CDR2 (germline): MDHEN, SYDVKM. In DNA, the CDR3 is TGTGCCAGCAGTCCACGGACAGGAGAGAATGAAAAACTGTTTTTT. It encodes CASSPRTGENEKLFF. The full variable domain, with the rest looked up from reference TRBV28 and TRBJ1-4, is DVKVTQSSRYLVKRTGEKVFLECVQDMDHENMFWYRQDPGLGLRLIYFSYDVKMKEKGDIPEGYSVSREKKERFSLILESASTNQTSMYLCASSPRTGENEKLFFGSGTQLSVL.

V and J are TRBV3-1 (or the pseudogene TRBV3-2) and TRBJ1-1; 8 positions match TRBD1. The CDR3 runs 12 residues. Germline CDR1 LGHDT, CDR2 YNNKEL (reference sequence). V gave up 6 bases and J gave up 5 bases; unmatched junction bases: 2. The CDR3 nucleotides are TGTGCCAGCAGTTACAGGGGGACTGAAGCTTTCTTT. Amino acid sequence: CASSYRGTEAFF.

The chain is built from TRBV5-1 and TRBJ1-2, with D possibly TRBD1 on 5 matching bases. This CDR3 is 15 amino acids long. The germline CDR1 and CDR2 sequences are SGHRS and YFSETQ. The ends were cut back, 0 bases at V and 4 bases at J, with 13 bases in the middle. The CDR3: CASSLAGAVLYGYTF. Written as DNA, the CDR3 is TGCGCCAGCAGCTTGGCTGGGGCAGTCCTCTATGGCTACACCTTC.

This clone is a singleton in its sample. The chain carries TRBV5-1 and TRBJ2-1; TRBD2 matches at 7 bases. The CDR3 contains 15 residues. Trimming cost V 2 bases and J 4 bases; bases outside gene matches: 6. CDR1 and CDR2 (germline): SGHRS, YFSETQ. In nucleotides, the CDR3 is TGCGCCAGCAGCTTATCAGGACTAGGGTACAATGAGCAGTTCTTC. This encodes CASSLSGLGYNEQFF.

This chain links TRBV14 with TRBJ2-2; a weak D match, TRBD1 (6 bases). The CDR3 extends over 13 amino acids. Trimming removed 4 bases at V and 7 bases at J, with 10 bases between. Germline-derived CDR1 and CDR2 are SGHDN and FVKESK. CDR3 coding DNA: TGTGCCAGCAGCCCCAGGGGAAGCGGGGAGCTGTTTTTT. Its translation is CASSPRGSGELFF.

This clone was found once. The CDR3 here is CASSPSSLGSPLHF. The DNA for the CDR3 is TGTGCCAGCTCACCGTCTTCATTAGGATCACCCCTCCACTTT. The chain combines TRBV18 with TRBJ1-6; no firm D call. CDR3 length: 14 amino acids. In germline, CDR1 is KGHSH, CDR2 LQKENI. Deletions cut 3 bases from V and 10 bases from J, with 13 bases between.

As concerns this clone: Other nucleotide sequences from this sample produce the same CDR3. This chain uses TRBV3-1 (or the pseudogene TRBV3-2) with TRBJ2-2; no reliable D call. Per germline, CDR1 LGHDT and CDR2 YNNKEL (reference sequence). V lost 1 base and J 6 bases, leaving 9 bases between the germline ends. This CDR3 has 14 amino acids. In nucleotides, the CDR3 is TGTGCCAGCAGCCAAGGTACAGAGGCCGGGGAGCTGTTTTTT. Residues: CASSQGTEAGELFF.

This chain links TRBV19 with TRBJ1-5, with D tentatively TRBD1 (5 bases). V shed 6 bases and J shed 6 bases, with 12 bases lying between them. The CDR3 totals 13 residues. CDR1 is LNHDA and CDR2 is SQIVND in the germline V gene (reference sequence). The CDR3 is CASRAPGTQPQHF. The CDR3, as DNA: TGTGCCAGTAGGGCCCCGGGGACTCAGCCCCAGCATTTT.

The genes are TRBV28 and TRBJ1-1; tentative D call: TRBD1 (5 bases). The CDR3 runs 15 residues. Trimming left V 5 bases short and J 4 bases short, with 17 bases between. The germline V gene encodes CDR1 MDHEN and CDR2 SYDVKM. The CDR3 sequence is CASSLPSGRGTEAFF. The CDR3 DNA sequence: TGTGCCAGCAGTCTGCCCTCGGGACGCGGCACTGAAGCTTTCTTT.

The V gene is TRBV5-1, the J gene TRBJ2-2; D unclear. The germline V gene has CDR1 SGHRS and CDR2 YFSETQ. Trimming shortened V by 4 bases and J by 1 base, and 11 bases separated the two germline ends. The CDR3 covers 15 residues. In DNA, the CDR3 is TGCGCCAGCAGCCCTCCTGGAAAGAACACCGGGGAGCTGTTTTTT. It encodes CASSPPGKNTGELFF.

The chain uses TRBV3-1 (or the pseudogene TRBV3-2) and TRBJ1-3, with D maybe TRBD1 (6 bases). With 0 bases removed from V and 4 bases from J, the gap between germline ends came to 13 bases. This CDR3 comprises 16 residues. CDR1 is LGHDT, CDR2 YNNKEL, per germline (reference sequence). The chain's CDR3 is CASSQERARGGNTIYF. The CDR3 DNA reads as TGTGCCAGCAGCCAAGAAAGGGCCAGGGGAGGAAACACCATATATTTT.

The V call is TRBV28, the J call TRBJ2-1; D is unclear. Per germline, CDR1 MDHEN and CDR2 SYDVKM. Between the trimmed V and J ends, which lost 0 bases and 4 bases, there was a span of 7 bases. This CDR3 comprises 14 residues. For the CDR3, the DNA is TGTGCCAGCAGTTTATGGGCCGGGTACAATGAGCAGTTCTTC. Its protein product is CASSLWAGYNEQFF.

The CDR3 region is CASSPRALGNQPQHF. In nucleotides, the CDR3 is TGTGCCAGCAGCCCCCGGGCTCTGGGCAATCAGCCCCAGCATTTT. The chain employs TRBV16 and TRBJ1-5; unclear D gene. Germline V lookup: CDR1 KGHSY, CDR2 FQNENV. There are 15 residues in the CDR3. Between the trimmed V and J ends, which lost 4 bases and 2 bases, there was a span of 12 bases.